The present entry profiles one TCR beta chain with its context. Its antigen is not known. Libraries were prepared by immunoSEQ multiplex PCR; TCRdb keeps only in-frame clonotypes and omits some of them. The table shows some 180,000 clones, with approximately 94% occurring only once. The CDR3 runs to 18 residues. After removal of 7 bases from V and 0 bases from J, the junction contained 11 bases not matched to a gene. Germline assignment: CDR1 LNHDA and CDR2 SQIVND (reference sequence). The record originates from a study of T cell responses to AZD1222 COVID-19 vaccine. Points from the study as a whole: Clonal diversity may have been underestimated, and the donors were mostly white British, with more females than males.

The TCR was taken from an adult who received the AZD1222 COVID-19 vaccine. The sample was peripheral blood, taken 28 days after the second AZD1222 dose. The chain joins TRBV19 to TRBJ2-6; TRBD2 matches 8 bases. The CDR3: CASMGIRTSHSGANVLTF. As DNA, the CDR3 is TGTGCCAGTATGGGGATTAGGACTAGCCACTCTGGGGCCAACGTCCTGACTTTC.